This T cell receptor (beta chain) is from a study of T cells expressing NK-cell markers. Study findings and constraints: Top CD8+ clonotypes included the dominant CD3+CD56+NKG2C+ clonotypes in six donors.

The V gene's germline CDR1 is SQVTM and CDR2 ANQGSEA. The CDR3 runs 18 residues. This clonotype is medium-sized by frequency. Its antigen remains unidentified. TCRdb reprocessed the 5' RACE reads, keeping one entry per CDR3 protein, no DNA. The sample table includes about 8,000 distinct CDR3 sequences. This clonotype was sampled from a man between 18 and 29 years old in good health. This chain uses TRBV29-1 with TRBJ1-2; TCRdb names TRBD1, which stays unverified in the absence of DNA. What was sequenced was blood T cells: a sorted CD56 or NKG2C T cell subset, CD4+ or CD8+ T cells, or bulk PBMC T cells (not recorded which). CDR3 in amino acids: CSVATGQGATIRREGYTF.